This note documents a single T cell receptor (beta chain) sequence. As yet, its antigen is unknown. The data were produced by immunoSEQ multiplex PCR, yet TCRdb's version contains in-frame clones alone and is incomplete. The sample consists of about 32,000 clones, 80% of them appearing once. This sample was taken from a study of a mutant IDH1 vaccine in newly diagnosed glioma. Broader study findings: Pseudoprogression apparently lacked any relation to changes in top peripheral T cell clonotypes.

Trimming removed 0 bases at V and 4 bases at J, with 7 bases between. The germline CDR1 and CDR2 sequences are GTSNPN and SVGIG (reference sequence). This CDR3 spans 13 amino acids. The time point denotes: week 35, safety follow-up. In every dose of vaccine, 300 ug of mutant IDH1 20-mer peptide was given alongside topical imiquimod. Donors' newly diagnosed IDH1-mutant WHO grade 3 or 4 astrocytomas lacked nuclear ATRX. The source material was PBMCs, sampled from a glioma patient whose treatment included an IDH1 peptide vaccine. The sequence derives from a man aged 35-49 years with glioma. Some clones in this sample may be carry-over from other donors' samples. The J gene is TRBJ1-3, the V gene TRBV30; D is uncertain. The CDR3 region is CAWSVRRGNTIYF. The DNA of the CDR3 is TGTGCCTGGAGTGTACGTCGGGGAAACACCATATATTTT. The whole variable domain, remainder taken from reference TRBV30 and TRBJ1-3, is SQTIHQWPATLVQPVGSPLSLECTVEGTSNPNLYWYRQAAGRGLQLLFYSVGIGQISSEVPQNLSASRPQDRQFILSSKKLLLSDSGFYLCAWSVRRGNTIYFGEGSWLTVV.